This TCR beta chain was identified during a study of T-cell memory formation after mild COVID-19. Study findings and constraints: Prior to infection, memory already included some responding clones, suggesting cross-reactive memory joined.

TCRdb redid the calling of the 5' RACE reads with MiXCR, one entry per CDR3 protein. The sample yields 400,000 or so distinct CDR3 sequences, more than 20% seen once. Germline CDR1 and CDR2: LNHDA and SQIVND (reference sequence). The V end lost 7 bases, the J end lost 2 bases, and 20 bases lay between the germline ends. This CDR3 has 16 residues. This clonotype appeared a few times. What it recognizes is unknown. This TCR was sampled from an adult woman who had mild COVID-19 (a few samples of this study predate the infection). Cell type and time point are not known. The chain uses TRBV19 and TRBJ2-5; D tentatively reads TRBD1 or TRBD2 (5 bases each). The source material was PBMCs or a T cell subset sorted from them (not recorded which). CDR3 sequence: CASTPRRVGTQETQYF. The CDR3 region has the DNA TGTGCCAGTACCCCTCGTCGGGTAGGGACGCAAGAGACCCAGTACTTC.